The 11 T cell receptor beta chains given below trace back to one sample, sequenced in a study of blood T cell repertoires in COVID-19. Data came from immunoSEQ multiplex PCR; TCRdb stores just in-frame clones and leaves some out. The sample shows 130,000 or so clones, around 88% of them seen only once. Material for sequencing was peripheral blood. The receptor set was obtained from a woman in her sixties or seventies with acute or convalescent COVID-19.

The chain has TRBV9 and TRBJ1-1, with D possibly TRBD1 on 5 matching bases. The CDR3 loop spans 15 amino acids. The germline gives CDR1 SGDLS, CDR2 YYNGEE. Trimming removed 0 bases at V and 6 bases at J, with 15 bases between. The CDR3 here is CASSVEGLGLAEAFF. The CDR3 DNA is TGTGCCAGCAGCGTAGAGGGGCTCGGCTTGGCTGAAGCTTTCTTT. Together with reference TRBV9 and TRBJ1-1, the CDR3 gives the full variable domain: DSGVTQTPKHLITATGQRVTLRCSPRSGDLSVYWYQQSLDQGLQFLIQYYNGEERAKGNILERFSAQQFPDLHSELNLSSLELGDSALYFCASSVEGLGLAEAFFGQGTRLTVV.

The chain links TRBV27 to TRBJ2-3; TRBD2 matches 9 bases. After removal of 8 bases from V and 3 bases from J, the junction contained 3 bases not matched to a gene. The germline V gene has CDR1 MNHEY and CDR2 SMNVEV (reference sequence). The CDR3 consists of 13 residues. This CDR3 reads CASRAGGTDTQYF. The CDR3 DNA sequence: TGTGCCAGCCGAGCGGGGGGTACAGATACGCAGTATTTT.

This sequence joins TRBV30 and TRBJ1-5; D is perhaps TRBD1 (6 bases). This CDR3 is 16 amino acids long. Germline lookup yields CDR1 GTSNPN and CDR2 SVGIG (reference sequence). V gave up 1 base and J gave up 6 bases, with 19 bases separating them. DNA for the CDR3: TGTGCCTGGAGTGCCCTAAGGGACATGGGCAGTCAGCCCCAGCATTTT. It encodes CAWSALRDMGSQPQHF. Together with reference TRBV30 and TRBJ1-5, the CDR3 gives the full variable domain: SQTIHQWPATLVQPVGSPLSLECTVEGTSNPNLYWYRQAAGRGLQLLFYSVGIGQISSEVPQNLSASRPQDRQFILSSKKLLLSDSGFYLCAWSALRDMGSQPQHFGDGTRLSIL.

V gene TRBV5-5 combines with J gene TRBJ2-7; the D gene is possibly TRBD1 (5 bases). V lost 0 bases and J 5 bases, leaving 12 bases between the germline ends. The CDR3 runs 14 residues. Germline-derived CDR1 and CDR2 are SGHKS and YYEKEE (reference sequence). The CDR3 is CASSLVGANHEQYF. CDR3 nucleotide sequence: TGTGCCAGCAGCTTGGTTGGGGCGAACCACGAGCAGTACTTC.

J is TRBJ1-1 and V is TRBV19; the match to TRBD1 covers 8 bases. CDR3 size: 16 residues. Per germline, CDR1 LNHDA and CDR2 SQIVND (reference sequence). Losses at the gene ends were 5 bases for V and 0 bases for J; bases not matched to a gene: 8. The CDR3 DNA is TGTGCCAGTAGTTCGCAGACAGGGGCCCTGAACACTGAAGCTTTCTTT. Residues: CASSSQTGALNTEAFF.

The chain is built from TRBV12-3 or TRBV12-4 and TRBJ1-1; TRBD1 is a possible D gene (6 bases). CDR3 length equals 13 residues. V lost 7 bases to trimming and J lost 5 bases, with 14 bases between them. The CDR3: CASTITGSTEAFF. CDR3 in DNA: TGTGCCAGCACTATCACAGGGAGTACTGAAGCTTTCTTT.

The chain uses TRBV7-9 and TRBJ2-7; the match to TRBD2 covers 9 bases. V lost 2 bases, J lost 4 bases, and 12 bases stayed unmatched. This CDR3 spans 17 amino acids. Germline values: CDR1 SEHNR, CDR2 FQNEAQ (reference sequence). CDR3 in amino acids: CASSLRSLAGSNYEQYF. Here the CDR3 DNA reads TGTGCCAGCAGCTTAAGGTCCCTAGCGGGGTCGAATTACGAGCAGTACTTC.

V and J are TRBV18 and TRBJ2-7; perhaps TRBD1 as D (6 bases). Germline lookup yields CDR1 KGHSH and CDR2 LQKENI. The CDR3 runs to 11 residues. The ends were cut back, 9 bases at V and 4 bases at J, with 10 bases in the middle. The CDR3 region is CASSTGYEQYF. The DNA for the CDR3 is TGTGCCAGTTCTACAGGGTACGAGCAGTACTTC.

This clone was recorded a few times. This sequence joins TRBV3-1 (or the pseudogene TRBV3-2) and TRBJ2-5; maybe TRBD2 (5 bases). Germline loops: CDR1 LGHDT, CDR2 YNNKEL (reference sequence). This CDR3 is 15 amino acids long. The V end lost 5 bases, the J end lost 5 bases, and 18 bases lay between the germline ends. CDR3 loop: CASSERSITSETQYF. The CDR3 nucleotides read TGTGCCAGCAGCGAGCGGTCAATTACCTCGGAGACCCAGTACTTC.

The chain couples TRBV6-2 or TRBV6-3 to TRBJ2-1; D gene ambiguous. With 2 bases removed from V and 5 bases from J, the gap between germline ends came to 10 bases. The CDR3 covers 14 residues. Germline CDR1 reads MNHEY; CDR2 reads SVGEGT. CDR3 in DNA: TGTGCCAGCAGTTACCCCCGGGTCCACAATGAGCAGTTCTTC. It codes for CASSYPRVHNEQFF.

The chain has TRBV28 and TRBJ2-4; D is unresolved. Germline loops: CDR1 MDHEN, CDR2 SYDVKM. The V gene lost 5 bases and the J gene lost 0 bases, with 2 bases spanning the gap. This CDR3 is built from 12 residues. In nucleotides, the CDR3 is TGTGCCAGCAGTCTAGCCAAAAACATTCAGTACTTC. It yields the protein CASSLAKNIQYF.